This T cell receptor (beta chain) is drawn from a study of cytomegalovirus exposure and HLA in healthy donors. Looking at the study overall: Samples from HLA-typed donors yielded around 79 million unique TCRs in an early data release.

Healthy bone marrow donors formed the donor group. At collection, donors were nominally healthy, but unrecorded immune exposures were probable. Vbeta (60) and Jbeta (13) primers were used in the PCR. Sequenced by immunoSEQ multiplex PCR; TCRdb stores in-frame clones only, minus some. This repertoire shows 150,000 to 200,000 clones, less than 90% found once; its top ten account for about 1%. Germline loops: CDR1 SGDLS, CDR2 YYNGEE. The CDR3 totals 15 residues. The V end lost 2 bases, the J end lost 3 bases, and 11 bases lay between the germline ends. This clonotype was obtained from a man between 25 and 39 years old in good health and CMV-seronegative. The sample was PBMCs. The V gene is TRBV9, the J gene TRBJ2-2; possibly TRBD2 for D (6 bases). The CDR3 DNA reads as TGTGCCAGCAGCGTCGACCCGGGGGACACCGGGGAGCTGTTTTTT. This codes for CASSVDPGDTGELFF.